Below, 20 T cell receptor beta chains from the same sample are listed, as sequenced in a study of CD8 T cells in ankylosing spondylitis. Study-wide points: Blood from ankylosing spondylitis patients appeared to carry a characteristic roughly 8-variant TCR beta motif.

Using its own MiXCR run on the 5' RACE reads, TCRdb lists one record per CDR3 protein. The profile shows roughly 670,000 distinct CDR3 sequences, roughly 19% of them singletons. No antigen has been assigned to these receptors. Material for sequencing was blood, either unsorted or a sorted T cell fraction (not recorded which). These receptors were obtained from a male donor with ankylosing spondylitis.

There are many counts of this clonotype. The chain joins TRBV7-2 to TRBJ2-5, with 10 nucleotides matching TRBD2. CDR1 and CDR2 (germline): SGHTA, FQGNSA. The CDR3 is made up of 14 amino acids. V lost 2 bases, J lost 11 bases, and 8 bases stayed unmatched. In DNA form, the CDR3 reads TGTGCCAGCAGCTTATTGTCTGAGCGGGAGGGTCAGTACTTC. As protein: CASSLLSEREGQYF. Looking up the rest from reference TRBV7-2 and TRBJ2-5 gives the full variable domain: GAGVSQSPSNKVTEKGKDVELRCDPISGHTALYWYRQSLGQGLEFLIYFQGNSAPDKSGLPSDRFSAERTGGSVSTLTIQRTQQEDSAVYLCASSLLSEREGQYFGPGTRLLVL.

This clonotype was counted between two and nine times. V is TRBV20-1 and J is TRBJ1-1, with unresolved D. The CDR3 length is 15 residues. Germline CDR1 reads DFQATT; CDR2 reads SNEGSKA (reference sequence). V was cut by 2 bases and J by 4 bases, with 17 bases left in between. CDR3 sequence reads: CSARSGLKRATEAFF. The CDR3, as DNA: TGCAGTGCTAGATCGGGCCTAAAACGGGCCACTGAAGCTTTCTTT.

This clonotype was counted ten times or more. V usage is TRBV11-2 and J usage is TRBJ2-1; D perhaps matches TRBD2 (5 bases). This CDR3 comprises 15 residues. From germline, CDR1 is SGHAT and CDR2 FQNNGV. Trimming removed 1 base from V and 9 bases from J, with 16 bases in between. This CDR3 is CASSLGSASSGEQFF. The CDR3 DNA reads as TGTGCCAGCAGCTTAGGTTCGGCTAGCTCGGGTGAGCAGTTCTTC.

The chain carries TRBV20-1 and TRBJ2-7; no clear D. Trimming pared 1 base from V and 0 bases from J, leaving 10 bases between. The CDR3 is 14 amino acids. Per germline, CDR1 DFQATT and CDR2 SNEGSKA (reference sequence). The CDR3, as DNA: TGCAGTGCTAGAGGAAACACGGGCTCCTACGAGCAGTACTTC. It is translated as CSARGNTGSYEQYF.

The V call is TRBV20-1, the J call TRBJ2-1; 10 bases align to TRBD2. In germline, CDR1 is DFQATT, CDR2 SNEGSKA (reference sequence). The CDR3 totals 15 residues. The junction had 13 bases not matched to a gene; V was cut back by 6 bases and J by 8 bases. CDR3 amino acids: CSAPTGLASMDEQFF. CDR3 in DNA: TGCAGTGCCCCGACGGGACTAGCGAGTATGGATGAGCAGTTCTTC.

This clonotype has more than one count but fewer than ten. The chain recombines TRBV7-2 with TRBJ2-3; 9 positions match TRBD2. Germline V gives CDR1 SGHTA, CDR2 FQGNSA. The CDR3 is made up of 15 amino acids. The V and J ends lost 6 bases and 5 bases, in that order; junction bases with no gene match: 9. As DNA, the CDR3 is TGTGCCAGCAGGGAAGGGCTAGCGGGGAAAGATACGCAGTATTTT. Translating it yields CASREGLAGKDTQYF.

The rearrangement uses TRBV7-8 and TRBJ2-2, with 13 bases lining up with TRBD2. The CDR3 has 17 amino acids. The ends lost 5 bases at V and 7 bases at J; junction bases unmatched: 10. Per the germline V gene, CDR1 is SGHVS and CDR2 is FQNEAQ. DNA of the CDR3: TGTGCCAGCAGCGCAACTAGCGGGGGGGCCCCCTACGGGGAGCTGTTTTTT. Translation gives CASSATSGGAPYGELFF.

This clonotype was found a few times. The chain employs TRBV5-1 and TRBJ2-1, with a weak D call TRBD1 (6 bases). Trimming took 0 bases from V and 5 from J, leaving 12 bases between them. This CDR3 region has 15 residues. Looked up from germline, CDR1 is SGHRS and CDR2 is YFSETQ. The CDR3 bases are TGCGCCAGCAGCTTGGGGGGGCCTGGGGACAATGAGCAGTTCTTC. It translates to CASSLGGPGDNEQFF.

This chain connects TRBV5-1 to TRBJ2-4; D gene uncertain. This CDR3 has 11 amino acids. V was shortened by 2 bases and J by 9 bases, with 6 bases between the two germline ends. CDR1 is SGHRS and CDR2 is YFSETQ in the germline V gene. In DNA form, the CDR3 reads TGCGCCAGCAGCTTAGCTGGCATTCAGTACTTC. Its translation: CASSLAGIQYF.

Worth noting for this clonotype: This clone may be a read error of a much larger clone one base away. The rearrangement links TRBV6-5 to TRBJ2-2, with TRBD1 matching over 9 bases. Germline V gene sequence: CDR1 MNHEY, CDR2 SVGAGI. V lost 4 bases to trimming and J lost 3 bases; unmatched junction nucleotides: 0. The CDR3 length is 14 residues. CDR3 region: CASSWTGDTGELFF. The CDR3, as DNA: TGTGCCAGCAGTTGGACAGGGGACACCGGGGAGCTGTTTTTT.

Comments on this clonotype: One end of the junction does not line up with germline, which may come from a read error. The chain carries TRBV10-2 and TRBJ2-3; 9 bases align to TRBD2. Germline V lookup: CDR1 WSHSY, CDR2 SAAADI. The CDR3 has 18 amino acids. CDR3 loop: CVSSEPSGGTYDTDTQYF. The DNA of the CDR3 is TGCGTCAGCAGTGAACCCAGCGGGGGGACCTACGACACAGATACGCAGTATTTT.

The rearrangement uses TRBV27 and TRBJ2-7; D is ambiguous. The CDR3 covers 15 residues. CDR1 MNHEY and CDR2 SMNVEV come from the germline V gene (reference sequence). V was pared by 1 base and J by 2 bases, with 12 bases between. This chain's CDR3 is CASSLYPAEPYEQYF. The CDR3 nucleotides read TGTGCCAGCAGTTTATATCCCGCAGAGCCCTACGAGCAGTACTTC.

In nucleotides, the CDR3 is TGTGCCAGCAGTTCAAAGAGGGGGGCATCGGACACCGGGGAGCTGTTTTTT. Residues: CASSSKRGASDTGELFF. The chain is built from TRBV12-3 or TRBV12-4 and TRBJ2-2; D tentatively fits TRBD1 or TRBD2 (6 bases each). The CDR3 length is 17 residues. The V gene lost 4 bases and the J gene lost 3 bases, with 18 bases spanning the gap.

This clonotype was seen a handful of times. The rearrangement links TRBV10-2 to TRBJ1-5; 8 positions match TRBD1. CDR1 and CDR2 (germline): WSHSY, SAAADI. CDR3 length equals 16 residues. The trim removed 3 bases at V and 6 bases at J, leaving 10 bases unmatched. The CDR3 nucleotides are TGCGCCAGCAGTGAATTGTCGACAGGGGTAGGTCAGCCCCAGCATTTT. It specifies CASSELSTGVGQPQHF.

This clonotype was seen more than once but under ten times. The chain employs TRBV20-1 and TRBJ2-5; 9 positions match TRBD2. V dropped 2 bases and J dropped 4; count of bases not matched to a gene: 8. CDR1 is DFQATT and CDR2 is SNEGSKA in the germline V gene (reference sequence). The CDR3 sequence is 15 residues long. The CDR3, as DNA: TGCAGTGCTAGATCGGGCGGGACTAGCCGAGAGACCCAGTACTTC. It is translated as CSARSGGTSRETQYF.

This clonotype was counted a few times. This chain joins TRBV10-3 and TRBJ2-1, with D possibly matching TRBD2 (6 bases). The V end lost 6 bases, the J end lost 5 bases, and 14 bases lay between the germline ends. This CDR3 has 14 amino acids. Germline V gives CDR1 ENHRY, CDR2 SYGVKD. CDR3 sequence (DNA): TGTGCCATCAGGGACCCGGGACTGAACAATGAGCAGTTCTTC. It encodes CAIRDPGLNNEQFF.

This rearrangement joins TRBV20-1 to TRBJ2-5; 13 positions match TRBD2. Losses at the gene ends were 6 bases for V and 5 bases for J; bases not matched to a gene: 6. There are 14 residues in the CDR3. Germline V gene sequence: CDR1 DFQATT, CDR2 SNEGSKA (reference sequence). DNA for the CDR3: TGCAGTGCACGGACTAGCGGGAGTTTGGAGACCCAGTACTTC. Protein product: CSARTSGSLETQYF.

This clonotype was seen a few times. This chain joins TRBV12-3 or TRBV12-4 and TRBJ2-2; no clear D gene. The CDR3 is 11 residues long. V shed 9 bases and J shed 3 bases, with 5 bases lying between them. In DNA, the CDR3 is TGTGCCAGTGGGTACACCGGGGAGCTGTTTTTT. Translating it yields CASGYTGELFF.

This clonotype appeared many times. This rearrangement joins TRBV28 to TRBJ2-1, with D maybe TRBD1 (5 bases). V lost 5 bases and J lost 4, with 18 bases in between. Germline CDR1 MDHEN, CDR2 SYDVKM. The CDR3 has 16 amino acids. The CDR3 here is CASSTPRADVYNEQFF. The CDR3 DNA is TGTGCCAGCAGTACCCCCAGGGCGGACGTATACAATGAGCAGTTCTTC.

Only a few counts were recorded for this clonotype. The chain carries TRBV20-1 and TRBJ2-5; 7 bases are shared with TRBD2. Unmatched junction bases numbered 12, after V lost 0 bases and J lost 2 bases. Germline lookup yields CDR1 DFQATT and CDR2 SNEGSKA (reference sequence). The CDR3 sequence is 17 residues long. DNA for the CDR3: TGCAGTGCTAGAGATTTATCCAGCGGGGACTTTCAAGAGACCCAGTACTTC. This translates into CSARDLSSGDFQETQYF.